This entry lists 29 T cell receptor beta chains sequenced from one sample in a study of blood T cell repertoires in COVID-19. This table comes from immunoSEQ multiplex PCR, and its TCRdb copy is limited to in-frame clones, with some not included. The repertoire holds about 140,000 clones, with about four fifths as singletons. What was sequenced was peripheral blood. Receptors were obtained from a human donor in a cohort sampled during active COVID-19.

This clone was found once. In DNA, the CDR3 is TGCAGCGTTGGCAGAGACAGGGACCACGAGCAGTACTTC. Its translation: CSVGRDRDHEQYF. This chain joins TRBV29-1 and TRBJ2-7; 7 bases map to TRBD1. Unmatched junction bases numbered 8, after V lost 4 bases and J lost 5 bases. CDR3 length equals 13 residues. CDR1 is SQVTM and CDR2 is ANQGSEA in the germline V gene.

The rearrangement uses TRBV21-1 and TRBJ2-3; the D call of TRBD2 is as the table states it, not checked on the DNA. TRBV21-1 is designated a pseudogene. The CDR3 consists of 20 residues. CDR3 region: CASSKGRTSGVVVFADTQYF. The CDR3 DNA follows: TGTGCCAGCAGCAAAGGGAGGACTAGCGGGGTGGTAGTATTTGCAGATACGCAGTATTTT.

This rearrangement joins TRBV7-9 to TRBJ2-2, with a weak D call TRBD2 (6 bases). The CDR3 is made up of 15 amino acids. V lost 5 bases, J lost 6 bases, and 16 bases lay in between. Germline lookup yields CDR1 SEHNR and CDR2 FQNEAQ (reference sequence). DNA of the CDR3: TGTGCCAGCAGCCGACCCGCCTCTAGCGCCGGGGAGCTGTTTTTT. The encoded protein is CASSRPASSAGELFF.

The rearrangement joins TRBV6-5 to TRBJ1-5, with D perhaps matching TRBD1 (6 bases). The CDR3 has 13 residues. CDR1 is MNHEY and CDR2 is SVGAGI in the germline V gene. Trimming removed 6 bases from V and 6 bases from J, with 12 bases in between. The CDR3 nucleotides are TGTGCCAGCAGAACAGGGATTAGTCAGCCCCAGCATTTT. Translation gives CASRTGISQPQHF.

The chain employs TRBV2 and TRBJ1-5; D might be TRBD1 (6 bases). V was clipped by 8 bases and J by 6 bases, with 14 bases between them. The germline V gene encodes CDR1 SNHLY and CDR2 FYNNEI. The CDR3 consists of 13 residues. For the CDR3, the DNA is TGTGCCAGCTCTGACAGGTATGGTCAGCCCCAGCATTTT. It is translated as CASSDRYGQPQHF.

CDR3 sequence: CASSTGTGIGQPQHF. CDR3 coding DNA: TGTGCCAGCAGCACCGGGACAGGGATAGGGCAGCCCCAGCATTTT. V and J are TRBV9 and TRBJ1-5; 9 bases are a match to TRBD1. This CDR3 is 15 amino acids long. The germline gives CDR1 SGDLS, CDR2 YYNGEE. V lost 4 bases and J lost 7; bases outside the gene matches: 9.

The V and J genes are TRBV7-2 and TRBJ2-2, with D tentatively TRBD1 (5 bases). Germline V gene sequence: CDR1 SGHTA, CDR2 FQGNSA. The CDR3 is 15 amino acids. Trimming shortened V by 1 base and J by 2 bases, and 8 bases separated the two germline ends. The CDR3: CASSLGGLNTGELFF. In DNA form, the CDR3 reads TGTGCCAGCAGCTTAGGGGGCCTTAACACCGGGGAGCTGTTTTTT.

This clone appeared once. The chain uses TRBV7-9 and TRBJ1-6; D is undetermined. The V gene lost 4 bases and the J gene lost 9 bases, with 13 bases spanning the gap. CDR3 size: 14 residues. Per the germline V gene, CDR1 is SEHNR and CDR2 is FQNEAQ (reference sequence). CDR3 protein: CASSSTIRGSPLHF. In DNA form, the CDR3 reads TGTGCCAGCAGCTCTACAATACGAGGTTCACCCCTCCACTTT.

This clone was seen more than once but under ten times. This chain uses TRBV7-2 with TRBJ1-4; 10 bases align to TRBD1. The germline CDR1 and CDR2 sequences are SGHTA and FQGNSA. V was clipped by 5 bases and J by 7 bases; unmatched bases: 4. There are 14 residues in the CDR3. CDR3 in DNA: TGTGCCAGCAGCGCGGACAGGGGGATTGAAAAACTGTTTTTT. Its protein product is CASSADRGIEKLFF.

The chain joins TRBV10-2 to TRBJ1-5; D is unclear. The CDR3 is made up of 14 amino acids. CDR1 is WSHSY and CDR2 is SAAADI in the germline V gene. V dropped 0 bases and J dropped 2 bases, with 5 bases sitting between them. CDR3: CASSESGGNQPQHF. CDR3 bases: TGCGCCAGCAGTGAGTCGGGCGGCAATCAGCCCCAGCATTTT.

The rearrangement uses TRBV7-3 and TRBJ2-6; TRBD2 might be the D (6 bases). V lost 5 bases to trimming and J lost 2 bases, with 10 bases between them. The length of the CDR3 is 15 residues. From germline, CDR1 is SGHTA and CDR2 FQGTGA. Here the CDR3 DNA reads TGTGCCAGCAGCCCTGGGGGGACTGGGGCCAACGTCCTGACTTTC. As protein: CASSPGGTGANVLTF.

Details on this clone: The junction shows a germline mismatch at one end, possibly a read error. This chain links TRBV7-7 with TRBJ1-3; possibly TRBD1 for D (6 bases). The CDR3 is made up of 15 amino acids. Germline V gene sequence: CDR1 SSHAT, CDR2 FNYEAQ (reference sequence). The CDR3 loop is CASSSLQGSGNTIYF. The CDR3 bases are TGTGCTAGCAGCTCGTTACAGGGCTCTGGAAACACCATATATTTT. The whole variable domain, remainder taken from reference TRBV7-7 and TRBJ1-3, is GAGVSQSPRYKVTKRGQDVTLRCDPISSHATLYWYQQALGQGPEFLTYFNYEAQPDKSGLPSDRFSAERPEGSISTLTIQRTEQRDSAMYRCASSSLQGSGNTIYFGEGSWLTVV.

The chain carries TRBV6-5 and TRBJ1-5, with no clear D. This CDR3 contains 14 residues. Per germline, CDR1 MNHEY and CDR2 SVGAGI. Deletions cut 0 bases from V and 7 bases from J, with 10 bases between. The CDR3 nucleotides are TGTGCCAGCAGTTACTCAGGAGAATCACAGCCCCAGCATTTT. Translating gives CASSYSGESQPQHF.

The V gene is TRBV7-9, the J gene TRBJ1-1; 9 bases line up with TRBD1. J gave up 3 bases and V 5 bases, and 13 bases lay outside the gene matches. CDR3 length: 17 residues. Germline CDR1 SEHNR, CDR2 FQNEAQ (reference sequence). CDR3 region: CASSLGTGSRMDTEAFF. DNA for the CDR3: TGTGCCAGCAGCCTTGGGACAGGGAGTCGGATGGACACTGAAGCTTTCTTT.

Only one count was recorded for this clone. The rearrangement links TRBV5-1 to TRBJ1-2, with D perhaps matching TRBD1 (6 bases). There are 14 residues in the CDR3. V dropped 4 bases and J dropped 8 bases, with 18 bases sitting between them. CDR1 and CDR2 from the germline V gene are SGHRS and YFSETQ. The CDR3 here is CASSPTGGARGYTF. In DNA, the CDR3 is TGCGCCAGCAGCCCCACGGGGGGGGCGAGGGGCTACACCTTC.

The chain links TRBV19 to TRBJ2-7; 12 nucleotides agree with TRBD1. CDR1 and CDR2 from the germline V gene are LNHDA and SQIVND (reference sequence). The CDR3 has 18 residues. V was clipped by 0 bases and J by 4 bases; unmatched bases: 10. CDR3 sequence: CASSIDLGTGGYGYEQYF. The CDR3 DNA follows: TGTGCCAGTAGTATAGATCTCGGGACAGGGGGCTACGGATACGAGCAGTACTTC.

The chain couples TRBV7-9 to TRBJ1-5, with 10 bases that match TRBD1. Germline trimming cut 5 bases from V and 7 bases from J; bases unmatched to any gene: 8. The CDR3 totals 15 residues. CDR1 and CDR2 from the germline V gene are SEHNR and FQNEAQ (reference sequence). CDR3 sequence (DNA): TGTGCCAGCAGCGCCGGACAGGGGGAACGCCAGCCCCAGCATTTT. Amino acids: CASSAGQGERQPQHF.

The chain is built from TRBV7-2 and TRBJ2-1, with 8 positions matching TRBD1. Trimming at V came to 5 bases and at J to 0 bases, leaving 3 bases not matched to a gene. CDR3 size: 15 residues. From germline, CDR1 is SGHTA and CDR2 FQGNSA. CDR3 residues: CASSRDRGSYNEQFF. The CDR3 coding sequence is TGTGCCAGCAGCCGCGACAGGGGCTCCTACAATGAGCAGTTCTTC.

The chain combines TRBV6-4 with TRBJ2-7, with D possibly being TRBD1 (5 bases). From germline, CDR1 is MRHNA and CDR2 SNTAGT. The ends were cut back, 7 bases at V and 2 bases at J, with 21 bases in the middle. This CDR3 has 16 amino acids. The CDR3 here is CASTEIYRSGTYEQYF. CDR3 nucleotide sequence: TGTGCCAGCACCGAAATATACAGGTCGGGTACCTACGAGCAGTACTTC.

This clone showed up just once. Within the sample, other DNA sequences also encode this same CDR3. The chain carries TRBV27 and TRBJ1-2, with TRBD1 identical over 8 bases. This CDR3 is 13 amino acids long. The junction had 8 bases not matched to a gene; V was cut back by 6 bases and J by 8 bases. Germline V lookup: CDR1 MNHEY, CDR2 SMNVEV (reference sequence). The CDR3 DNA follows: TGTGCCAGCAGCCTTCAGGGGGCTAGCGGCTACACCTTC. It encodes CASSLQGASGYTF.

In this sample, this clone turned up many times. The chain couples TRBV10-3 to TRBJ1-1; TRBD1 might be the D (5 bases). Trimming stripped 4 bases from V and 8 bases from J, with 11 bases between. Germline values: CDR1 ENHRY, CDR2 SYGVKD. The CDR3 runs to 12 residues. CDR3 residues: CAISGGTREAFF. For the CDR3, the DNA is TGTGCCATCAGTGGAGGGACTAGAGAAGCTTTCTTT.

The DNA of the CDR3 is TGTGCCAGCAGCTTAGAAGGCGGTCGTGAAAAACTGTTTTTT. It encodes CASSLEGGREKLFF. This chain joins TRBV11-1 and TRBJ1-4, with unresolved D. Germline assignment: CDR1 SGHAT and CDR2 FQDESV (reference sequence). V dropped 1 base and J dropped 7 bases, with 10 bases sitting between them. The CDR3 spans 14 residues.

The J gene is TRBJ1-1, the V gene TRBV6-5; 9 nucleotides agree with TRBD1. The J segment lost 4 bases and the V segment lost 6 bases, leaving 9 bases of the junction unmatched. Looked up from germline, CDR1 is MNHEY and CDR2 is SVGAGI. This CDR3 spans 15 amino acids. The CDR3: CASRISQGAFTEAFF. The CDR3 DNA sequence: TGTGCCAGCAGAATATCACAGGGGGCTTTCACTGAAGCTTTCTTT.

This clone was found once. This chain links TRBV28 with TRBJ2-3; D unclear. Trimming removed 2 bases at V and 6 bases at J, with 9 bases between. The CDR3 loop spans 13 amino acids. CDR1 and CDR2 (germline): MDHEN, SYDVKM. The CDR3 DNA is TGTGCCAGCAGTTTACCCTTAGCTGATACGCAGTATTTT. Encoded protein: CASSLPLADTQYF.

This chain uses TRBV5-1 with TRBJ2-7; a weak D match, TRBD1 (6 bases). With 4 bases removed from V and 2 bases from J, the gap between germline ends came to 10 bases. The CDR3 totals 13 residues. CDR1 and CDR2 (germline): SGHRS, YFSETQ. CDR3 sequence reads: CASSGQSPYEQYF. The CDR3 bases are TGCGCCAGCAGCGGACAGAGCCCCTACGAGCAGTACTTC.

This chain connects TRBV7-2 to TRBJ2-7; 8 nucleotides align to TRBD2. The CDR3 covers 16 residues. Germline-derived CDR1 and CDR2 are SGHTA and FQGNSA. Trimming removed 5 bases from V and 0 bases from J; junction bases left unmatched: 9. The CDR3 sequence is CASSPGGGPSSYEQYF. CDR3 nucleotides: TGTGCCAGCAGCCCCGGCGGGGGGCCGAGCTCCTACGAGCAGTACTTC.

The sample holds a few counts of this clone. The chain couples TRBV5-4 to TRBJ2-5; a possible D gene is TRBD1 (5 bases). V was pared by 3 bases and J by 5 bases, with 8 bases between. The CDR3 runs 12 residues. The germline gives CDR1 SGHNT, CDR2 YYREEE (reference sequence). In DNA form, the CDR3 reads TGTGCCAGCAGCTGGGGCATGGAGACCCAGTACTTC. Translation gives CASSWGMETQYF.

This clone has more than one count but fewer than ten. The chain carries TRBV12-3 or TRBV12-4 and TRBJ1-1; 8 bases agree with TRBD1. J lost 5 bases, V lost 1 base, and 0 bases had no gene match. The CDR3 runs to 13 residues. The CDR3 loop reads CASSLGTGTEAFF. In DNA, the CDR3 is TGTGCCAGCAGTTTAGGGACAGGGACTGAAGCTTTCTTT.

The V call is TRBV7-9, the J call TRBJ2-1, with TRBD2 as a possible D gene (5 bases). The germline V gene has CDR1 SEHNR and CDR2 FQNEAQ (reference sequence). The V end lost 3 bases, the J end lost 0 bases, and 12 bases lay between the germline ends. The CDR3 runs 16 residues. The CDR3 DNA is TGTGCCAGCAGCTTTGTTTTTGGGAGCTCCTACAATGAGCAGTTCTTC. The encoded protein is CASSFVFGSSYNEQFF.